This TCR beta chain was obtained from a study of blood T cell repertoires in COVID-19. Study background: From the United States, Italy and Spain came samples of acute and convalescent COVID-19.

It was within 2 weeks before study entry that exposed participants met a COVID-19 case. The germline gives CDR1 MNHEY, CDR2 SVGEGT. Trimming shortened V by 2 bases and J by 0 bases, and 11 bases separated the two germline ends. The CDR3 length is 16 residues. Sequencing used immunoSEQ multiplex PCR; TCRdb keeps in-frame clones, though not all of them. The data show over 200,000 clones, around 91% seen once. Sequencing was done on a sample of PBMCs or T cells enriched from blood (not recorded which). This clonotype was obtained from a man aged 25 to 45 who had been exposed to COVID-19. The chain employs TRBV6-2 or TRBV6-3 and TRBJ1-3; D is ambiguous. The DNA of the CDR3 is TGTGCCAGCAGTTACGGGCTTGTCTTCTCTGGAAACACCATATATTTT. It is translated as CASSYGLVFSGNTIYF.